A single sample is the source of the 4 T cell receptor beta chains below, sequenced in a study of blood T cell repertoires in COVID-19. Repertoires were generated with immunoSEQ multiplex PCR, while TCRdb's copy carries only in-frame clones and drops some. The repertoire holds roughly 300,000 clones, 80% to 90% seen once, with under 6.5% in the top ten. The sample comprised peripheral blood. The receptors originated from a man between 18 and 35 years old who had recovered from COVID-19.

As DNA, the CDR3 is TGTGCCAGCAGCCCCCGGAGGTACACAGATACGCAGTATTTT. This gives the protein CASSPRRYTDTQYF. The gene calls are TRBV7-2 and TRBJ2-3; D possibly corresponds to TRBD2 (5 bases). The CDR3 is 14 amino acids. The V end lost 5 bases, the J end lost 2 bases, and 11 bases lay between the germline ends. Germline CDR1 SGHTA, CDR2 FQGNSA.

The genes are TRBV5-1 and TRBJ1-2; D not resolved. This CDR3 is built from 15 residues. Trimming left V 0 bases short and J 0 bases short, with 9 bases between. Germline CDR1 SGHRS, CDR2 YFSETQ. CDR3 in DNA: TGCGCCAGCAGCTTGGATGACGGGGCTAACTATGGCTACACCTTC. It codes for CASSLDDGANYGYTF.

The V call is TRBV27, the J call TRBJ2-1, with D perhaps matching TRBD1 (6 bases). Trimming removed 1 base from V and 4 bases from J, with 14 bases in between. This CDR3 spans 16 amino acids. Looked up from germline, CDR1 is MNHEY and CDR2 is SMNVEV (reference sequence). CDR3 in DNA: TGTGCCAGCAGTTTATTCTACCGGGACATATACAATGAGCAGTTCTTC. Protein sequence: CASSLFYRDIYNEQFF.

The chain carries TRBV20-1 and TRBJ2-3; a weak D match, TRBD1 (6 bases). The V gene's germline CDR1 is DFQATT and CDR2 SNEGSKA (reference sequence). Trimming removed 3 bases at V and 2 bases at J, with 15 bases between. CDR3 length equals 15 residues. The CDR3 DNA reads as TGCAGTGCTAGTAGTTTAGCAGGGGACACAGATACGCAGTATTTT. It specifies CSASSLAGDTDTQYF.